This T cell receptor (beta chain) was obtained from a study of cytotoxic CD8 clonotypes in ibrutinib-treated CLL. Study summary: Among the patients, 10 to 11 presented as relapsed/refractory and 15 as treatment-naive; 17 to 18 showed unmutated IGHV. Averaging across samples gave roughly 250,000 productive templates and roughly 88,000 productive rearrangements.

CDR3 size: 13 residues. In germline, CDR1 is SGHRS, CDR2 YFSETQ. The ends were cut back, 4 bases at V and 5 bases at J, with 12 bases in the middle. Generated by immunoSEQ multiplex PCR, the TCRdb table keeps only in-frame clones and is missing some. Among around 9,600 clones listed, 61% were seen once. J is TRBJ1-1 and V is TRBV5-1; D unclear. This sequence was found in a human donor with chronic lymphocytic leukemia. Material: PBMCs, obtained before ibrutinib treatment. This CDR3 reads CASSKGPDTEAFF. The CDR3 DNA reads TGCGCCAGCAGCAAAGGGCCGGATACTGAAGCTTTCTTT.